Reported below is one TCR beta chain. The length of the CDR3 is 13 residues. Germline CDR1 is KGHSH and CDR2 is LQKENI. V lost 3 bases to trimming and J lost 1 base, with 6 bases between them. The sample belongs to a study of long-term antiretroviral therapy in people with HIV. At the survey level, the v3.0 immunoSEQ assay was run. Repertoires were generated with immunoSEQ multiplex PCR, while TCRdb's copy carries only in-frame clones and drops some. The table has 25,000 to 30,000 clones, roughly 84% seen once; the top ten hold about 6.7%. The sample was unsorted PBMCs, taken 0.4 years after starting antiretroviral therapy. The chain recombines TRBV18 with TRBJ1-1; D gene uncertain. The source is a man aged 18 to 30 with HIV. This CDR3 is CASSPGRNTEAFF. DNA of the CDR3: TGTGCCAGCTCACCGGGCAGGAACACTGAAGCTTTCTTT.